The 32 T cell receptor beta chains given below trace back to one sample, sequenced in a study of control samples from healthy donors and cancer patients. Sequencing was performed with immunoSEQ multiplex PCR; in TCRdb, only in-frame clones are kept and a portion is missing. The repertoire holds approximately 150,000 clones, with 96% as singletons. The specimen sequenced was blood. These receptors all stem from a young woman in good health.

The V and J genes are TRBV3-1 (or the pseudogene TRBV3-2) and TRBJ1-1, with a weak D call TRBD1 (5 bases). The CDR3 has 16 residues. V was clipped by 3 bases and J by 0 bases, with 14 bases between them. The germline V gene encodes CDR1 LGHDT and CDR2 YNNKEL (reference sequence). This CDR3 reads CASSQKWTSMNTEAFF. As DNA, the CDR3 is TGTGCCAGCAGCCAGAAATGGACATCTATGAACACTGAAGCTTTCTTT.

V is TRBV5-6 and J is TRBJ2-7, with D perhaps given as TRBD1 or TRBD2 (5 bases each). Germline V CDR1 and CDR2: SGHDT, YYEEEE. V was clipped by 1 base and J by 6 bases, with 8 bases between them. The CDR3 sequence is 12 residues long. This CDR3 is CASSLSRGEQYF. As DNA, the CDR3 is TGTGCCAGCAGCTTGTCGAGGGGCGAGCAGTACTTC.

Only one count was recorded for this clone. The V and J genes are TRBV19 and TRBJ2-7; TRBD1 or TRBD2 may be the D gene (5 bases each). Germline lookup yields CDR1 LNHDA and CDR2 SQIVND (reference sequence). The CDR3 has 15 residues. Between the trimmed V and J ends, which lost 2 bases and 0 bases, there was a span of 11 bases. In DNA form, the CDR3 reads TGTGCCAGTAGTATACAGGGAGACTCCTCCTACGAGCAGTACTTC. Encoded protein: CASSIQGDSSYEQYF.

The chain recombines TRBV9 with TRBJ1-2; D remains unclear. With 2 bases removed from V and 9 bases from J, the gap between germline ends came to 11 bases. The CDR3 runs 12 residues. Germline-derived CDR1 and CDR2 are SGDLS and YYNGEE. The CDR3 coding sequence is TGTGCCAGCAGCGTCGACGGCCGGAGCTACACCTTC. Its translation: CASSVDGRSYTF.

In this sample, this clone turned up once. J is TRBJ2-2 and V is TRBV7-9; D not resolved. Trimming pared 5 bases from V and 6 bases from J, leaving 4 bases between. CDR3 length equals 11 residues. Looked up from germline, CDR1 is SEHNR and CDR2 is FQNEAQ (reference sequence). CDR3 DNA sequence: TGTGCCAGCAGCCCCCCCGGGGAGCTGTTTTTT. This encodes CASSPPGELFF.

The chain uses TRBV28 and TRBJ1-2; 9 bases are shared with TRBD1. CDR1 is MDHEN and CDR2 is SYDVKM in the germline V gene. The V gene end was trimmed by 4 bases and the J gene end by 2 bases; junction bases not matched to a gene: 8. There are 16 residues in the CDR3. The CDR3: CASSWYAGTGNYGYTF. The CDR3 DNA sequence: TGTGCCAGCAGTTGGTACGCCGGGACAGGGAACTATGGCTACACCTTC.

The V gene is TRBV10-3, the J gene TRBJ2-5, with a tentative D call TRBD2 (6 bases). This CDR3 is built from 12 residues. V lost 8 bases and J 4 bases, leaving 11 bases between the germline ends. Germline lookup yields CDR1 ENHRY and CDR2 SYGVKD. CDR3 residues: CAIGTSGETQYF. The CDR3 bases are TGTGCCATCGGGACTTCTGGAGAGACCCAGTACTTC.

This chain links TRBV7-9 with TRBJ2-7; tentatively, D is TRBD1 (5 bases). This CDR3 has 16 residues. The V end was cut by 5 bases, the J end by 3 bases, with 20 bases between. Germline V gives CDR1 SEHNR, CDR2 FQNEAQ (reference sequence). The CDR3 protein is CASSEANARGNYEQYF. CDR3 nucleotide sequence: TGTGCCAGCAGCGAGGCCAACGCTAGGGGAAACTACGAGCAGTACTTC. Full variable domain (missing parts from reference TRBV7-9 and TRBJ2-7): DTGVSQNPRHKITKRGQNVTFRCDPISEHNRLYWYRQTLGQGPEFLTYFQNEAQLEKSRLLSDRFSAERPKGSFSTLEIQRTEQGDSAMYLCASSEANARGNYEQYFGPGTRLTVT.

The V call is TRBV30, the J call TRBJ1-3; TRBD1 is a possible D gene (5 bases). The CDR3 contains 16 residues. The ends were cut back, 3 bases at V and 0 bases at J, with 15 bases in the middle. The germline V gene encodes CDR1 GTSNPN and CDR2 SVGIG (reference sequence). CDR3 residues: CAWRGRTGYSGNTIYF. The CDR3 DNA reads TGTGCCTGGAGGGGGAGAACAGGATACTCTGGAAACACCATATATTTT.

The chain couples TRBV29-1 to TRBJ2-7; D is undetermined. Between the trimmed V and J ends, which lost 1 base and 3 bases, there was a span of 10 bases. This CDR3 is 13 amino acids long. Germline CDR1 SQVTM, CDR2 ANQGSEA. CDR3 nucleotide sequence: TGCAGCGTTGAAGGCGGCTCTGGCTACGAGCAGTACTTC. Its protein is CSVEGGSGYEQYF.

This clone was observed a single time. J is TRBJ2-1 and V is TRBV4-1; D is perhaps TRBD1 or TRBD2 (5 bases each). The CDR3 consists of 12 residues. V was trimmed by 1 base and J by 10 bases, leaving 8 bases between them. CDR1 and CDR2 from the germline V gene are MGHRA and YSYEKL. The CDR3 here is CASSQGDLEQFF. CDR3 bases: TGCGCCAGCAGCCAAGGGGACCTGGAGCAGTTCTTC.

This clone was detected once. The chain uses TRBV5-5 and TRBJ1-3, with TRBD1 as a possible D gene (6 bases). This CDR3 spans 15 amino acids. V gave up 5 bases and J gave up 0 bases, with 12 bases separating them. Germline assignment: CDR1 SGHKS and CDR2 YYEKEE (reference sequence). Written as DNA, the CDR3 is TGTGCCAGCAGACAAGGACAGAGCTCTGGAAACACCATATATTTT. Protein product: CASRQGQSSGNTIYF.

V usage is TRBV7-9 and J usage is TRBJ2-1; weak D call: TRBD2 (5 bases). Germline CDR1 reads SEHNR; CDR2 reads FQNEAQ (reference sequence). The V and J ends lost 1 base and 8 bases respectively, with 21 bases between them. The CDR3 extends over 17 amino acids. The CDR3 bases are TGTGCCAGCAGCTTAGGAGGGCAGGCGGGCTTTCTCGATGAGCAGTTCTTC. This sequence encodes CASSLGGQAGFLDEQFF.

This clone was detected a few times. The J gene is TRBJ1-6, the V gene TRBV19, with 10 bases aligning to TRBD1. CDR3 size: 14 residues. Germline CDR1 and CDR2: LNHDA and SQIVND (reference sequence). The junction had 5 bases not matched to a gene; V was cut back by 5 bases and J by 10 bases. In DNA form, the CDR3 reads TGTGCCAGTAGTTTCAGACAGGGGGCCTCACCCCTCCACTTT. Protein: CASSFRQGASPLHF. Drawing the rest from reference TRBV19 and TRBJ1-6, the complete variable domain is DGGITQSPKYLFRKEGQNVTLSCEQNLNHDAMYWYRQDPGQGLRLIYYSQIVNDFQKGDIAEGYSVSREKKESFPLTVTSAQKNPTAFYLCASSFRQGASPLHFGNGTRLTVT.

This clone was recorded only once. The V call is TRBV5-4, the J call TRBJ1-6, with no clear D. CDR3 size: 17 residues. The V gene lost 1 base and the J gene lost 4 bases, with 15 bases spanning the gap. Germline CDR1 and CDR2: SGHNT and YYREEE (reference sequence). The CDR3 DNA is TGTGCCAGCAGCTTGCAACCCCGGGCCGTTTATAATTCACCCCTCCACTTT. It codes for CASSLQPRAVYNSPLHF.

The chain uses TRBV28 and TRBJ1-1, with D hard to call. Germline loops: CDR1 MDHEN, CDR2 SYDVKM. The CDR3 is 14 residues long. V was clipped by 10 bases and J by 4 bases, with 19 bases between them. The CDR3 bases are TGTGCCACCCAACCCCCACAAGCCCTCACTGAAGCTTTCTTT. Amino acid sequence: CATQPPQALTEAFF.

The chain carries TRBV11-2 and TRBJ2-1; possibly TRBD1 or TRBD2 for D (5 bases each). From germline, CDR1 is SGHAT and CDR2 FQNNGV. Trimming took off 5 bases at V and 6 bases at J, with 23 bases between the two ends. The CDR3 length is 17 residues. The CDR3 spells CASSRFELRGKGNEQFF. DNA for the CDR3: TGTGCCAGCAGCCGCTTTGAACTCCGGGGCAAGGGCAATGAGCAGTTCTTC.

The chain recombines TRBV7-9 with TRBJ2-1; 9 nucleotides agree with TRBD1. This CDR3 has 15 residues. V lost 5 bases, J lost 7 bases, and 9 bases stayed unmatched. CDR1 and CDR2 from the germline V gene are SEHNR and FQNEAQ (reference sequence). The CDR3 DNA reads as TGTGCCAGCAGCGAGGGACAGGGCGCAGCTAATGAGCAGTTCTTC. Translation gives CASSEGQGAANEQFF.

This chain uses TRBV5-6 with TRBJ2-1; 9 nucleotides match TRBD1. This CDR3 has 11 amino acids. The junction had 3 bases not matched to a gene; V was cut back by 4 bases and J by 13 bases. Germline CDR1 SGHDT, CDR2 YYEEEE. The DNA for the CDR3 is TGTGCCAGCAGCGGGACAGGGACCCAGTTCTTC. Protein sequence: CASSGTGTQFF.

The chain employs TRBV3-1 (or the pseudogene TRBV3-2) and TRBJ1-3; no firm D call. Germline CDR1 LGHDT, CDR2 YNNKEL (reference sequence). The CDR3 is made up of 14 amino acids. V shed 5 bases and J shed 3 bases, with 11 bases lying between them. The CDR3 spells CASSSPLNGNTIYF. The CDR3 nucleotides read TGTGCCAGCAGCTCCCCCCTAAATGGAAACACCATATATTTT.

The chain links TRBV5-1 to TRBJ2-7; D gene ambiguous. Germline V gene data show CDR1 as SGHRS and CDR2 as YFSETQ. CDR3 length equals 13 residues. Trimming removed 6 bases at V and 2 bases at J, with 12 bases between. DNA for the CDR3: TGCGCCAGCACGGGCCAGTCGACCTACGAGCAGTACTTC. This encodes CASTGQSTYEQYF.

V gene TRBV18 combines with J gene TRBJ2-7, with 9 positions matching TRBD2. There are 14 residues in the CDR3. The germline V gene has CDR1 KGHSH and CDR2 LQKENI. The junction had 5 bases not matched to a gene; V was cut back by 1 base and J by 7 bases. Written as DNA, the CDR3 is TGTGCCAGCTCACCACTAGCGGGAGAGGAAGAGCAGTACTTC. It yields the protein CASSPLAGEEEQYF.

The genes are TRBV19 and TRBJ2-1, with a possible D match to TRBD2 (6 bases). The CDR3 has 15 residues. V was pared by 8 bases and J by 2 bases, with 16 bases between. Germline CDR1 LNHDA, CDR2 SQIVND (reference sequence). The CDR3 here is CASPHSGRPYNEQFF. CDR3 bases: TGTGCCAGTCCCCATTCAGGGAGGCCCTACAATGAGCAGTTCTTC.

The chain employs TRBV7-9 and TRBJ1-1, with D maybe TRBD1 (5 bases). Germline CDR1 SEHNR, CDR2 FQNEAQ (reference sequence). The CDR3 runs to 14 residues. V lost 7 bases to trimming and J lost 6 bases, with 18 bases between them. The CDR3 region is CASTLWVGDPEAFF. The CDR3 DNA is TGTGCCAGCACCCTGTGGGTAGGGGATCCTGAAGCTTTCTTT.

The rearrangement uses TRBV3-1 (or the pseudogene TRBV3-2) and TRBJ2-3; no clear D. The ends were cut back, 1 base at V and 3 bases at J, with 17 bases in the middle. The CDR3 runs to 17 residues. CDR1 and CDR2 from the germline V gene are LGHDT and YNNKEL (reference sequence). The CDR3: CASSQVSSGMPTDTQYF. The CDR3 bases are TGTGCCAGCAGCCAAGTCTCGAGTGGGATGCCAACAGATACGCAGTATTTT.

The gene calls are TRBV28 and TRBJ2-2, with 7 bases fitting TRBD1. CDR1 is MDHEN and CDR2 is SYDVKM in the germline V gene. The J segment lost 1 base and the V segment lost 7 bases, leaving 3 bases of the junction unmatched. This CDR3 is built from 14 residues. The CDR3, as DNA: TGTGCCAGCAAGGGGGCCCTGAACACCGGGGAGCTGTTTTTT. It translates to CASKGALNTGELFF.

The rearrangement links TRBV20-1 to TRBJ1-1, with D tentatively TRBD1 (5 bases). V dropped 4 bases and J dropped 12 bases, with 15 bases sitting between them. The CDR3 is 11 residues long. Looked up from germline, CDR1 is DFQATT and CDR2 is SNEGSKA (reference sequence). The chain's CDR3 is CSATRGRVTFF. CDR3 in DNA: TGCAGTGCTACCCGGGGCAGGGTAACTTTCTTT.

Turning to this clone: An end of the junction does not agree with germline; a read error may underlie this. V gene TRBV28 combines with J gene TRBJ1-1; a weak D match, TRBD1 (6 bases). Per germline, CDR1 MDHEN and CDR2 SYDVKM. This CDR3 spans 14 amino acids. The CDR3 bases are TGTGCCGGCAGCCCTCGGGGGGCTACGACTGAAGCTTTCTTT. Residues: CAGSPRGATTEAFF.

V and J are TRBV27 and TRBJ2-7, with D perhaps given as TRBD1 or TRBD2 (5 bases each). The germline V gene encodes CDR1 MNHEY and CDR2 SMNVEV (reference sequence). This CDR3 region has 13 residues. The V gene lost 7 bases and the J gene lost 2 bases, with 12 bases spanning the gap. This chain's CDR3 is CASNGGSPYEQYF. As DNA, the CDR3 is TGTGCCAGCAATGGGGGATCCCCCTACGAGCAGTACTTC.

This clone has only one observation. V usage is TRBV4-1 and J usage is TRBJ2-2, with 7 bases fitting TRBD1. Trimming took 6 bases from V and 8 from J; bases not matched to a gene: 12. The germline V gene encodes CDR1 MGHRA and CDR2 YSYEKL. CDR3 length equals 15 residues. The CDR3 nucleotides read TGCGCCAGCAGGGCTAAGGACAGGCAGTTTGGGGAGCTGTTTTTT. It is translated as CASRAKDRQFGELFF.

The chain couples TRBV4-1 to TRBJ2-5; TRBD1 or TRBD2 may be the D gene (5 bases each). The CDR3 runs 14 residues. Trimming cost V 3 bases and J 2 bases, with 10 bases left between them. CDR1 is MGHRA and CDR2 is YSYEKL in the germline V gene. The CDR3 reads CASSQGTDQETQYF. In DNA, the CDR3 is TGCGCCAGCAGCCAGGGGACGGATCAAGAGACCCAGTACTTC.

The chain is built from TRBV19 and TRBJ1-6, with D hard to call. CDR1 and CDR2 from the germline V gene are LNHDA and SQIVND (reference sequence). Deletions cut 6 bases from V and 7 bases from J, with 13 bases between. This CDR3 has 14 residues. The CDR3 nucleotides read TGTGCCAGTAGCACCGCGGCCCGCAATTCACCCCTCCACTTT. Translated, it gives CASSTAARNSPLHF.